Each of the 14 T cell receptor beta chains below was sequenced from the same sample in a study of T cells in Graves' hyperthyroidism and ophthalmopathy. The TCR beta CDR3 regions underwent amplification using RNA transcripts as the source. A first-round RT-PCR of the TCR CDR3 used the HTBI primer set. TCRdb re-derived calls from the multiplex PCR reads in MiXCR, one entry per CDR3 protein. This table has about 280,000 distinct CDR3 sequences, 25% appearing once. Material: blood. These receptor sequences come from a man between 35 and 55 years old with Graves' hyperthyroidism that later progressed to Graves' ophthalmopathy.

In this sample, this clonotype turned up many times. V and J are TRBV6-1 and TRBJ2-6; 9 positions match TRBD1. Germline CDR1 reads MNHNS; CDR2 reads SASEGT. This CDR3 is built from 18 residues. The V and J ends lost 4 bases and 9 bases, in that order; junction bases with no gene match: 16. As DNA, the CDR3 is TGTGCCAGCAGTGGGGGGTTAAAGGGGACAGGGAGAAGCAACGTCCTGACTTTC. This sequence encodes CASSGGLKGTGRSNVLTF.

This clonotype has just one count. The rearrangement joins TRBV27 to TRBJ1-2; 7 nucleotides line up with TRBD1. CDR1 MNHEY and CDR2 SMNVEV come from the germline V gene (reference sequence). V lost 6 bases to trimming and J lost 8 bases; unmatched junction nucleotides: 12. The CDR3 has 14 amino acids. In DNA form, the CDR3 reads TGTGCCAGCAGGTCAGGGACAGTAATTGAGGGCTACACCTTC. Its protein product is CASRSGTVIEGYTF.

The chain carries TRBV12-3 or TRBV12-4 and TRBJ1-1, with D possibly TRBD1 on 5 matching bases. V lost 7 bases, J lost 5 bases, and 14 bases lay in between. The CDR3 sequence is 13 residues long. Here the CDR3 reads CASTLRGYTEAFF. The CDR3 nucleotides read TGTGCCAGCACCCTAAGGGGTTATACTGAAGCTTTCTTT.

This clonotype was picked up many times. This chain joins TRBV27 and TRBJ1-6; unclear D gene. V was trimmed by 3 bases and J by 8 bases, leaving 14 bases between them. CDR3 length: 15 residues. Germline V lookup: CDR1 MNHEY, CDR2 SMNVEV (reference sequence). In DNA form, the CDR3 reads TGTGCCAGCAGTTTTTATAGGGAAGGTGATTCACCCCTCCACTTT. Translated, it gives CASSFYREGDSPLHF.

This clonotype was seen repeatedly, ten times or more. V gene TRBV6-1 combines with J gene TRBJ2-4, with D perhaps matching TRBD1 (7 bases). Trimming stripped 2 bases from V and 8 bases from J, with 13 bases between. The CDR3 loop spans 14 amino acids. Per the germline V gene, CDR1 is MNHNS and CDR2 is SASEGT. CDR3 amino acids: CASSELARGDIQYF. The CDR3 nucleotides are TGTGCCAGCAGTGAATTAGCCAGGGGGGACATTCAGTACTTC.

This clonotype appeared many times. This chain uses TRBV19 with TRBJ2-7; 8 nucleotides align to TRBD1. The CDR3 is 17 amino acids. Germline assignment: CDR1 LNHDA and CDR2 SQIVND (reference sequence). Germline trimming cut 5 bases from V and 4 bases from J; bases unmatched to any gene: 16. CDR3 in DNA: TGTGCCAGTAGTTTTACCTCCCAGGACAGGGAACCTTACGAGCAGTACTTC. It translates to CASSFTSQDREPYEQYF.

This clonotype was recorded many times. The rearrangement uses TRBV19 and TRBJ2-5, with TRBD2 identical over 10 bases. The junction had 10 bases not matched to a gene; V was cut back by 9 bases and J by 6 bases. This CDR3 has 14 amino acids. CDR1 LNHDA and CDR2 SQIVND come from the germline V gene (reference sequence). The CDR3 DNA follows: TGTGCCAGCCGACCTAGCGGGAGAGAGCAGACCCAGTACTTC. Translating it yields CASRPSGREQTQYF. The full variable domain, rest sourced from reference TRBV19 and TRBJ2-5, is DGGITQSPKYLFRKEGQNVTLSCEQNLNHDAMYWYRQDPGQGLRLIYYSQIVNDFQKGDIAEGYSVSREKKESFPLTVTSAQKNPTAFYLCASRPSGREQTQYFGPGTRLLVL.

This clonotype was recorded at least ten times. The rearrangement links TRBV11-2 to TRBJ1-1; 8 bases are a match to TRBD1. CDR1 SGHAT and CDR2 FQNNGV come from the germline V gene. After removal of 5 bases from V and 6 bases from J, the junction contained 5 bases not matched to a gene. There are 13 residues in the CDR3. The CDR3 DNA reads TGTGCCAGCAGCCCGGACAGGGACGCTGAAGCTTTCTTT. Amino acids: CASSPDRDAEAFF.

The chain combines TRBV6-1 with TRBJ1-2; weak D call: TRBD1 (5 bases). From germline, CDR1 is MNHNS and CDR2 SASEGT. This CDR3 comprises 13 residues. Trimming took 3 bases from V and 8 from J, leaving 13 bases between them. The DNA for the CDR3 is TGTGCCAGCAGTGATGGGCAGGGACGCGGCTACACCTTC. Protein product: CASSDGQGRGYTF.

This clonotype showed up many times. The chain carries TRBV10-3 and TRBJ1-2, with 7 bases identical to TRBD1. The J segment lost 8 bases and the V segment lost 7 bases, leaving 13 bases of the junction unmatched. Germline V gene sequence: CDR1 ENHRY, CDR2 SYGVKD. The CDR3 loop spans 14 amino acids. CDR3 in DNA: TGTGCCATCACTTCCCAAGACAGGGTTAGAGGCTACACCTTC. Translation gives CAITSQDRVRGYTF.

The chain joins TRBV29-1 to TRBJ1-1; D not resolved. V was cut by 2 bases and J by 5 bases, with 6 bases left in between. Germline V gives CDR1 SQVTM, CDR2 ANQGSEA. The CDR3 is made up of 11 amino acids. The CDR3 sequence: CSVETVTEAFF. The DNA for the CDR3 is TGCAGCGTTGAAACGGTGACTGAAGCTTTCTTT.

This clonotype has a count of ten or more. The chain links TRBV28 to TRBJ2-7, with D tentatively TRBD2 (6 bases). CDR1 is MDHEN and CDR2 is SYDVKM in the germline V gene. The CDR3 consists of 14 residues. V dropped 5 bases and J dropped 0 bases, with 11 bases sitting between them. CDR3 sequence reads: CASSRRGNSYEQYF. In DNA form, the CDR3 reads TGTGCCAGCAGTCGACGCGGGAACTCCTACGAGCAGTACTTC.

The gene calls are TRBV6-5 and TRBJ1-5; no clear D gene. The CDR3 has 15 amino acids. Germline CDR1 is MNHEY and CDR2 is SVGAGI. V lost 0 bases to trimming and J lost 7 bases, with 13 bases between them. CDR3 sequence: CASSYSYGLGQPQHF. CDR3 DNA sequence: TGTGCCAGCAGTTACTCGTACGGGCTAGGACAGCCCCAGCATTTT.

The genes are TRBV28 and TRBJ2-5, with D tentatively TRBD2 (6 bases). V was pared by 6 bases and J by 4 bases, with 18 bases between. The germline gives CDR1 MDHEN, CDR2 SYDVKM. This CDR3 is built from 15 residues. Written as DNA, the CDR3 is TGTGCCAGCAGCCACCGGAGGGCCGGGCGAGAGACCCAGTACTTC. Amino acids: CASSHRRAGRETQYF.